The text below deals with one T cell receptor beta chain. Its antigen is currently unknown. This entry comes from a study of beta chain features in type 1 diabetes. Study conclusions and caveats: Shorter TCRB CDR3s, moderately but significantly so, marked every one of the four CD4+ subsets in Type 1 diabetes patients.

Every isolated RNA sample was fully reverse transcribed, so sequencing captured expressed TCRB transcripts. Produced via immunoSEQ multiplex PCR; TCRdb's table is partial and in-frame only. The data show more than 15,000 clones, around 70% seen once. The germline V gene has CDR1 SGHNT and CDR2 YENEEA. V was shortened by 5 bases and J by 7 bases, with 9 bases between the two germline ends. The CDR3 sequence is 13 residues long. Sorted CD4+ subsets: naive, central memory, regulatory, stem cell-like memory (CD45RO/CCR7/CD25/CD127/CD95/CD27 panel). The purity of all sorted populations exceeded 95%. Material: stem cell memory CD4+ T cells from blood. This TCR was recovered from a man younger than 45 with type 1 diabetes. J is TRBJ1-6 and V is TRBV11-3; perhaps TRBD1 as D (6 bases). CDR3 coding DNA: TGTGCCAGCAGCCGGGACATCAATTCACCCCTCCACTTT. As protein: CASSRDINSPLHF. Complete variable domain (other parts from reference TRBV11-3 and TRBJ1-6): EAGVVQSPRYKIIEKKQPVAFWCNPISGHNTLYWYLQNLGQGPELLIRYENEEAVDDSQLPKDRFSAERLKGVDSTLKIQPAELGDSAVYLCASSRDINSPLHFGNGTRLTVT.